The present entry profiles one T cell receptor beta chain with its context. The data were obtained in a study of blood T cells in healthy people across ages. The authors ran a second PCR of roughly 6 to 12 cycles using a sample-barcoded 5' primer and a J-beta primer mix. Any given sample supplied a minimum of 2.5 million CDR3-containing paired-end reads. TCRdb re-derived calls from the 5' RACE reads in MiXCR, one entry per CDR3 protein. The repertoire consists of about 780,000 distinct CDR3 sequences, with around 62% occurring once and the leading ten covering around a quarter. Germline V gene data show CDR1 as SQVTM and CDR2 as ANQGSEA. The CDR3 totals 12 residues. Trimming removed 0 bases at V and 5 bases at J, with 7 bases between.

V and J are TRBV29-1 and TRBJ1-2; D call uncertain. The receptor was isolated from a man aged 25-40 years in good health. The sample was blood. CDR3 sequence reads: CSVEEGLYGYTF. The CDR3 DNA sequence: TGCAGCGTTGAAGAGGGCCTATATGGCTACACCTTC. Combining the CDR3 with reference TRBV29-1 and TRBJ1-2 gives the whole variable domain SAVISQKPSRDICQRGTSLTIQCQVDSQVTMMFWYRQQPGQSLTLIATANQGSEATYESGFVIDKFPISRPNLTFSTLTVSNMSPEDSSIYLCSVEEGLYGYTFGSGTRLTVV.